A single T cell receptor beta chain is shown here with its context. Clones were sequenced by immunoSEQ multiplex PCR, and TCRdb holds only the in-frame ones, with some missing. The sample records 80,000 to 130,000 clones, around 94% being singletons. The sample is drawn from a study of T cell changes during pregnancy in multiple sclerosis. V gave up 2 bases and J gave up 5 bases, with 12 bases separating them. Germline loops: CDR1 MNHEY, CDR2 SMNVEV (reference sequence). The CDR3 length is 14 residues. The TCR sequence derives from a female donor with multiple sclerosis, enrolled in a pregnancy study. The V call is TRBV27, the J call TRBJ2-5; D may be TRBD1 (5 bases). This specimen consisted of peripheral blood, obtained in the second trimester of pregnancy. CDR3 loop: CASSLIGVGETQYF. CDR3 nucleotide sequence: TGTGCCAGCAGTTTAATAGGGGTGGGGGAGACCCAGTACTTC.